This TCR beta chain was recorded in a study of monozygotic twins with inflammatory bowel disease. The CDR3 runs 14 residues. Per the germline V gene, CDR1 is MGHRA and CDR2 is YSYEKL. The total RNA came straight from whole blood, and T cells were not sorted beforehand. Study findings and constraints: Nothing supported a single strong signal or clonotype that was associated with IBD. Patients with IBD had less TCRbeta diversity (inverse Simpson) than their healthy co-twins.

On this clonotype: Its specificity is not known.

Total RNA amounting to 3,000 to 3,500 ng went into each TCR library. With the 5' RACE reads reprocessed, TCRdb shows one record per CDR3 protein and no DNA. Its clone listing holds about 350,000 distinct CDR3 sequences. The clonotype comes from a human donor with ulcerative colitis or Crohn's disease, or a healthy co-twin of an affected twin (not recorded which). V gene TRBV4-1 combines with J gene TRBJ2-1; the TRBD1 assignment by TCRdb is unverifiable without DNA. The sample taken for sequencing was blood. The CDR3 loop reads CASSQGRGSDEQFF.